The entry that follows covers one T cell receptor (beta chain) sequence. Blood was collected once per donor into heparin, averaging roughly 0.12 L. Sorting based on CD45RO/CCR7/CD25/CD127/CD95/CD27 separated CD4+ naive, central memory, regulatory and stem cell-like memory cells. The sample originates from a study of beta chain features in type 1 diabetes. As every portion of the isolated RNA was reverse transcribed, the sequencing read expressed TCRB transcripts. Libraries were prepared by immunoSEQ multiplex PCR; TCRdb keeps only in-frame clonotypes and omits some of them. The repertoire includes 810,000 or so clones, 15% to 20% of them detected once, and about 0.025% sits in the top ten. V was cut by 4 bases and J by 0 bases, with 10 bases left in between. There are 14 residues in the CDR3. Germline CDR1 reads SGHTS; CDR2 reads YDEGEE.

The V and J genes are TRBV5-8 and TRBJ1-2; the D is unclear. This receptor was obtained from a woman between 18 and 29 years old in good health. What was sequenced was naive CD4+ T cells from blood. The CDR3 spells CASSPRIANYGYTF. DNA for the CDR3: TGTGCCAGCAGCCCGCGCATAGCTAACTATGGCTACACCTTC.